A single sample is the source of the 25 T cell receptor beta chains below, sequenced in a study of lymphopenia after photon versus proton radiotherapy. Here immunoSEQ multiplex PCR was the method, and the copy in TCRdb shows in-frame clones only, minus some. The table shows tens of thousands of clones, with roughly nine tenths occurring only once. Source: peripheral blood, taken from a patient treated with proton-based radiotherapy. Receptors were obtained from an older man with esophageal cancer.

This chain connects TRBV5-6 to TRBJ1-2; D not certain. Germline V gives CDR1 SGHDT, CDR2 YYEEEE. The CDR3 spans 14 residues. V was trimmed by 0 bases and J by 0 bases, leaving 6 bases between them. DNA for the CDR3: TGTGCCAGCAGCTTGGACAATTCTAACTATGGCTACACCTTC. Translation gives CASSLDNSNYGYTF.

This rearrangement joins TRBV9 to TRBJ2-3, with TRBD1 matching over 7 bases. Trimming took 4 bases from V and 1 from J; bases not matched to a gene: 9. CDR1 is SGDLS, CDR2 YYNGEE, per germline. This CDR3 has 16 residues. The CDR3 DNA reads TGTGCCAGCAGCCCTCGACAGGGTGAGGGCACAGATACGCAGTATTTT. Its protein product is CASSPRQGEGTDTQYF.

This clone was seen only a few times. This chain uses TRBV7-8 with TRBJ1-1; possibly TRBD1 for D (5 bases). The CDR3 runs 16 residues. The V gene lost 0 bases and the J gene lost 5 bases, with 16 bases spanning the gap. The germline gives CDR1 SGHVS, CDR2 FQNEAQ. CDR3: CASSLADPTWGTEAFF. CDR3 sequence (DNA): TGTGCCAGCAGCTTAGCCGATCCAACCTGGGGGACTGAAGCTTTCTTT.

V is TRBV28 and J is TRBJ1-4, with no clear D. The germline V gene encodes CDR1 MDHEN and CDR2 SYDVKM. The V end lost 3 bases, the J end lost 0 bases, and 8 bases lay between the germline ends. The CDR3 length is 15 residues. The CDR3 DNA reads as TGTGCCAGCAGTTTCGCTGGAGCAACTAATGAAAAACTGTTTTTT. Encoded protein: CASSFAGATNEKLFF.

The rearrangement joins TRBV5-1 to TRBJ1-2; 10 bases line up with TRBD1. Germline V lookup: CDR1 SGHRS, CDR2 YFSETQ. The CDR3 spans 16 residues. Germline trimming cut 1 base from V and 2 bases from J; bases unmatched to any gene: 5. The CDR3, as DNA: TGCGCCAGCAGCTTGAGACAGGGGGCAGGAAACTATGGCTACACCTTC. Protein: CASSLRQGAGNYGYTF.

This chain links TRBV11-3 with TRBJ2-5, with D tentatively TRBD1 (6 bases). Per germline, CDR1 SGHNT and CDR2 YENEEA. V was pared by 1 base and J by 0 bases, with 15 bases between. This CDR3 contains 17 residues. The CDR3 is CASSLGGGRTDQETQYF. CDR3 in DNA: TGTGCCAGCAGCTTAGGAGGGGGTAGGACAGACCAAGAGACCCAGTACTTC.

The DNA for the CDR3 is TGTGCCAGCAGCTTAGCCCCGCGGGGGGCTGGGGGACAGGGGTTGAGGGAGCAGTACTTC. Encoded protein: CASSLAPRGAGGQGLREQYF. This rearrangement joins TRBV7-6 to TRBJ2-7; TRBD1 matches at 10 bases. There are 20 residues in the CDR3. The junction had 21 bases not matched to a gene; V was cut back by 0 bases and J by 7 bases. Germline CDR1 SGHVS, CDR2 FNYEAQ.

The rearrangement uses TRBV7-2 and TRBJ2-4; no clear D gene. V was shortened by 5 bases and J by 0 bases, with 17 bases between the two germline ends. This CDR3 has 17 residues. Looked up from germline, CDR1 is SGHTA and CDR2 is FQGNSA. DNA for the CDR3: TGTGCCAGCAGCCCAGAGGCCCGGGCCGTAGCCAAAAACATTCAGTACTTC. It yields the protein CASSPEARAVAKNIQYF.

This rearrangement joins TRBV9 to TRBJ2-5; TRBD1 agrees at 7 bases. This CDR3 is built from 14 residues. Germline trimming cut 1 base from V and 5 bases from J; bases unmatched to any gene: 5. Germline V gene lookup returns CDR1 SGDLS and CDR2 YYNGEE. CDR3 amino acids: CASSVRGQRETQYF. CDR3 coding DNA: TGTGCCAGCAGCGTAAGGGGGCAAAGGGAGACCCAGTACTTC.

The chain couples TRBV6-6 to TRBJ1-2, with D possibly matching TRBD1 (5 bases). The CDR3 has 13 residues. CDR1 and CDR2 from the germline V gene are MNHNY and SVGAGI (reference sequence). The V and J ends lost 7 bases and 6 bases respectively, with 15 bases between them. DNA of the CDR3: TGTGCCAGCACCGACAAGGGGTGGCATGGCTACACCTTC. This gives the protein CASTDKGWHGYTF.

The chain recombines TRBV9 with TRBJ2-5; D call uncertain. Trimming shortened V by 4 bases and J by 0 bases, and 7 bases separated the two germline ends. CDR3 length equals 13 residues. CDR1 and CDR2 from the germline V gene are SGDLS and YYNGEE. CDR3 residues: CASSMRDQETQYF. The CDR3 region has the DNA TGTGCCAGCAGCATGAGAGACCAAGAGACCCAGTACTTC.

The chain links TRBV7-2 to TRBJ1-1; a possible D gene is TRBD1 (6 bases). Trimming removed 5 bases from V and 3 bases from J, with 10 bases in between. Germline V gene sequence: CDR1 SGHTA, CDR2 FQGNSA. The CDR3 covers 13 residues. The CDR3 loop reads CASSVNRDTEAFF. In DNA form, the CDR3 reads TGTGCCAGCAGCGTAAACAGGGACACTGAAGCTTTCTTT.

The rearrangement links TRBV6-5 to TRBJ1-1; D gene uncertain. Trimming pared 2 bases from V and 5 bases from J, leaving 9 bases between. The CDR3 runs 13 residues. Germline V gives CDR1 MNHEY, CDR2 SVGAGI. The DNA of the CDR3 is TGTGCCAGCAGTTACAGGCTGAGGACTGAAGCTTTCTTT. Translated, it gives CASSYRLRTEAFF.

As to this clone: This sample includes further DNA sequences coding for the same CDR3. The chain links TRBV10-3 to TRBJ2-7; D unresolved. The CDR3 is 11 residues long. Germline values: CDR1 ENHRY, CDR2 SYGVKD. V lost 2 bases, J lost 4 bases, and 3 bases lay in between. The CDR3 loop reads CAISEGYEQYF. Written as DNA, the CDR3 is TGTGCCATCAGTGAGGGGTACGAGCAGTACTTC.

The chain is built from TRBV18 and TRBJ2-7; TRBD1 aligns across 10 bases. The CDR3 spans 14 residues. Per germline, CDR1 KGHSH and CDR2 LQKENI. The junction had 5 bases not matched to a gene; V was cut back by 3 bases and J by 6 bases. The DNA of the CDR3 is TGTGCCAGCTCACCCGGGACAGGGGAACGCGAGCAGTACTTC. Encoded protein: CASSPGTGEREQYF.

This clone was recorded only once. The chain is built from TRBV19 and TRBJ1-3; D is possibly TRBD1 (5 bases). CDR1 and CDR2 from the germline V gene are LNHDA and SQIVND (reference sequence). Deletions cut 5 bases from V and 0 bases from J, with 17 bases between. The CDR3 has 17 residues. CDR3 bases: TGTGCCAGTAGTTACCGGGGCTTAGATAACTCTGGAAACACCATATATTTT. Translating it yields CASSYRGLDNSGNTIYF.

This chain joins TRBV5-8 and TRBJ1-5; 11 bases fit TRBD1. The junction had 6 bases not matched to a gene; V was cut back by 2 bases and J by 2 bases. This CDR3 region has 17 residues. Germline V CDR1 and CDR2: SGHTS, YDEGEE. The chain's CDR3 is CASSLRTGGMGNQPQHF. In DNA, the CDR3 is TGTGCCAGCAGCTTACGGACAGGGGGCATGGGCAATCAGCCCCAGCATTTT.

The V and J genes are TRBV29-1 and TRBJ2-5; D gene ambiguous. The germline V gene has CDR1 SQVTM and CDR2 ANQGSEA. CDR3 length: 10 amino acids. V lost 5 bases and J 9 bases, leaving 10 bases between the germline ends. CDR3 in amino acids: CSVLTMAQYF. The CDR3 DNA sequence: TGCAGCGTTTTAACAATGGCCCAGTACTTC.

This rearrangement joins TRBV19 to TRBJ2-3; TRBD2 is a possible D gene (5 bases). V was clipped by 5 bases and J by 1 base, with 13 bases between them. CDR3 length: 15 residues. Germline CDR1 is LNHDA and CDR2 is SQIVND (reference sequence). This CDR3 is CASSPVIGGTDTQYF. In nucleotides, the CDR3 is TGTGCCAGTAGTCCGGTTATCGGGGGCACAGATACGCAGTATTTT.

The chain links TRBV11-3 to TRBJ1-6; D is uncertain. V dropped 8 bases and J dropped 7 bases, with 12 bases sitting between them. This CDR3 is 13 amino acids long. The germline gives CDR1 SGHNT, CDR2 YENEEA. CDR3 DNA sequence: TGTGCCAGCGGCTCTAGCAGGAATTCACCCCTCCACTTT. It is translated as CASGSSRNSPLHF.

This clone was picked up a small number of times. This chain joins TRBV15 and TRBJ1-2; tentatively, D is TRBD1 (6 bases). The CDR3 consists of 20 residues. The V end lost 1 base, the J end lost 4 bases, and 28 bases lay between the germline ends. CDR1 is LNHNV and CDR2 is YYDKDF in the germline V gene (reference sequence). CDR3 DNA: TGTGCCACCAGCAGAGTTTCGGGGGTCGGACAGCCGTCCGTAGGCTATGGCTACACCTTC. Its translation: CATSRVSGVGQPSVGYGYTF.

The chain carries TRBV2 and TRBJ1-5; D uncertain. The CDR3 consists of 14 residues. The V and J ends lost 8 bases and 4 bases respectively, with 15 bases between them. Germline assignment: CDR1 SNHLY and CDR2 FYNNEI. The CDR3 spells CASGLEGGNQPQHF. DNA of the CDR3: TGTGCCAGCGGGCTAGAGGGTGGTAATCAGCCCCAGCATTTT.

This chain links TRBV11-3 with TRBJ2-3; 7 bases are shared with TRBD1. Unmatched junction bases numbered 5, after V lost 4 bases and J lost 4 bases. CDR3 length equals 14 residues. Germline-derived CDR1 and CDR2 are SGHNT and YENEEA. The CDR3, as DNA: TGTGCCAGCAGCTCTAACAGGGGAGCAGATACGCAGTATTTT. Protein product: CASSSNRGADTQYF. The full variable domain, its missing parts supplied by reference TRBV11-3 and TRBJ2-3, is EAGVVQSPRYKIIEKKQPVAFWCNPISGHNTLYWYLQNLGQGPELLIRYENEEAVDDSQLPKDRFSAERLKGVDSTLKIQPAELGDSAVYLCASSSNRGADTQYFGPGTRLTVL.

V is TRBV5-1 and J is TRBJ2-2, with 7 bases that match TRBD1. Losses at the gene ends were 4 bases for V and 3 bases for J; bases not matched to a gene: 9. Germline V gene sequence: CDR1 SGHRS, CDR2 YFSETQ. The CDR3 extends over 16 amino acids. The CDR3 spells CASSPQTGFYTGELFF. The CDR3 DNA reads as TGCGCCAGCAGCCCCCAGACAGGGTTCTACACCGGGGAGCTGTTTTTT.

This sequence joins TRBV28 and TRBJ2-7, with D possibly TRBD1 on 6 matching bases. The ends were cut back, 9 bases at V and 2 bases at J, with 17 bases in the middle. This CDR3 comprises 14 residues. Looked up from germline, CDR1 is MDHEN and CDR2 is SYDVKM. The CDR3 nucleotides read TGTGCCAGTCAAAACCCAGGGGCCCCCTACGAGCAGTACTTC. This sequence encodes CASQNPGAPYEQYF. Full variable domain (outside the CDR3, taken from reference TRBV28 and TRBJ2-7): DVKVTQSSRYLVKRTGEKVFLECVQDMDHENMFWYRQDPGLGLRLIYFSYDVKMKEKGDIPEGYSVSREKKERFSLILESASTNQTSMYLCASQNPGAPYEQYFGPGTRLTVT.